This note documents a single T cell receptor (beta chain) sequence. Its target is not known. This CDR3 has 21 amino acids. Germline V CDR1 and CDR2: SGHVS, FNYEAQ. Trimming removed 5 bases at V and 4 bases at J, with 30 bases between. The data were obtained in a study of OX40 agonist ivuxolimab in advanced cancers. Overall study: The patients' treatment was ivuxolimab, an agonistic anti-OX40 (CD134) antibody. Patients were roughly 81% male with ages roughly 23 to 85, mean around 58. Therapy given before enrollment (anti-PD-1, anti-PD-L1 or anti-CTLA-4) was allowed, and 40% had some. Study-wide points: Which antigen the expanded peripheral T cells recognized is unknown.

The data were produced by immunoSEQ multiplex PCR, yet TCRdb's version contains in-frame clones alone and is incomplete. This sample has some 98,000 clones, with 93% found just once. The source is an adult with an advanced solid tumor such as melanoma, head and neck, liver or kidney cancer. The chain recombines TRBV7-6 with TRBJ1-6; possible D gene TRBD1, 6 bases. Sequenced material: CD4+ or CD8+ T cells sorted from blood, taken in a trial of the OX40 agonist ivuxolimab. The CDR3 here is CASSPSPPGQLTFLYNSPLHF. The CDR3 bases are TGTGCCAGCAGCCCCTCCCCCCCGGGACAACTCACCTTCCTATATAATTCACCCCTCCACTTT.